The subject of this entry is one T cell receptor beta chain. The clone's antigen remains unknown. The cohort consisted of 600 to 700 healthy bone marrow donors. All cohort members were sampled while nominally healthy, although unrecorded immune exposures were likely present. The donor was CMV seronegative and belonged to the group of 320 or so seronegative cohort members. Each donor provided a peripheral blood sample, and peripheral blood mononuclear cells were used for TCR beta sequencing. The Qiagen DNeasy Blood Extraction Kit was used to extract genomic DNA from the blood cell samples. Library preparation employed the immunoSEQ multiplex PCR assay. For the multiplex PCR, a mixture combining 60 forward primers for TCR Vbeta segments and 13 reverse primers for TCR Jbeta segments was used. The CDR3 region of rearranged TCR beta genes was amplified from genomic DNA by a multiplex PCR assay. The amplified TCR beta libraries were sequenced on the Illumina HiSeq System as 87-base-pair reads. Processing in the source paper ran as follows. Across the roughly 670 repertoires, a later analysis counted 80 million or so unique TCR beta chains, approximately 10 million of which were shared by at least two donors. To remove PCR and sequencing errors, raw reads were error-corrected and collapsed into unique sequences using a nearest-neighbor algorithm that merged closely related sequences. Alignment of CDR3 sequences to IMGT reference sequences was used to assign V, D and J gene segments. For a sequence to be retained, a match of at least six nucleotides was required to both a V gene segment and a J gene segment. Rearrangements were classified as productive when the CDR3 lacked stop codons and remained in frame with V and J, and all other rearrangements were classified as non-productive. CDR3 was defined by IMGT convention, running from the second conserved V-encoded cysteine to the conserved J-encoded phenylalanine. The earlier analysis of a few hundred of the donors excluded any sequence lacking an unambiguous match to a single V gene segment. In an earlier analysis of 450 to 750 of the donors, a V segment was called functional when productive rearrangements were above 56.7%, and segregating when the standard deviation between donors exceeded 5%. A statistical classification framework was built to diagnose cytomegalovirus status from the catalog of TCR beta chain sequences. A later analysis assigned V and J genes by comparing TCR nucleotide sequences with IMGT/GENE-DB human TR gene sequences. The TCRdist pipeline was used in a later analysis to assign CDR3 sequences and most-parsimonious VDJ recombination scenarios. In a later analysis, every TCR beta chain was defined by the combination of its CDR3 amino acid sequence and its V-gene family, and reads without a unique V-gene family were dropped. To address suspected cross-contamination and a sequencing artifact, a later analysis removed a few hundred highly shared, low-generation-probability nucleotide sequences. In a later analysis, a clonal expansion index was calculated for each public chain from normalized within-repertoire ranks of inferred template counts. In a later analysis, generation probabilities were computed with a VDJ recombination model fitted to out-of-frame rearrangements, and the resulting probabilities were checked against IGoR. In a later analysis, TCR-TCR, TCR-HLA and TCR-CMV co-occurrence was scored with hypergeometric tests, and a repertoire-size bias correction was applied to TCR pairs. To estimate false discovery rates, a later analysis permuted the HLA or CMV assignments 20 times. In a later analysis, co-occurring TCRs were grouped with DBSCAN, and TCRdist sequence similarity was added when clustering was performed within HLA-allele-positive subsets. For co-occurrence clustering, repertoires with fewer than 30,000 or more than 120,000 public chains were excluded, along with about five repertoires with anomalous nucleotide sharing. Imported from immuneACCESS, the table was reduced by TCRdb to in-frame sequences with V and J called. These copies leave out some clones; in studies compared against another copy, an unresolved V gene accounts for under half, and the cause of the remainder is not known. V and J calls and clone size come straight from that table; D and trimming were deduced from the DNA. The data table for this sample lists roughly 150,000 clones. The ten largest clones capture 1.6% of the sample.

At the junction V is shortened by 0 bases and J by 8 bases, with 15 bases in between. From a lookup of the germline V gene, CDR1 and CDR2 are SGHDT and YYEEEE. Including cysteine and phenylalanine, the CDR3 has 15 amino acids. The CDR3 DNA has 45 bases and is translated from base 1. The source of the sample is a study of cytomegalovirus exposure and HLA in healthy donors (dated by TCRdb to the late 2010s). About the full investigation: An earlier analysis of around 600 of the donors reported approximately 290 Gb of sequence data and 100 million to 130 million unique TCR beta sequences from some 180 million T cells. About 280 gigabases of sequencing data and tens of millions of unique TCR sequences made up an early release that covered 500 to 700 HLA-typed donors. The genetic ancestry cluster associated with self-reported Caucasian donors included roughly 84% of the 300 to 400 genotyped donors. The aim of the study was to test whether cataloging public T cell receptors could identify signatures of past pathogen exposure. The T cell repertoires of 670 or so subjects were profiled by immunosequencing and related to cytomegalovirus serostatus. In addition to the first cohort of about 650 subjects, a separate validation cohort of over 90 different subjects was used. To predict cytomegalovirus infection status, the study brought together high-throughput TCR immunosequencing, statistical association of individual TCRs with disease status, and machine learning. To study patterns of TCR occurrence, a later analysis re-analyzed previously published TCR beta repertoires from several hundred donors and added high-resolution HLA genotyping. Rather than drawing on any new phenotypic data, the later analysis identified candidate immune exposures from TCR beta sequences and the way those sequences occurred across donors. An earlier analysis of 500 to 750 of the donors applied high-throughput TCR beta sequencing to assess whether each TCR beta V gene segment acted as functional or pseudogenic. Alongside the repertoire data, information on donor age, sex, ethnicity and CMV serostatus was compiled. A later genetic analysis used genome-wide SNP genotypes for about three fifths of the 666 donors, treating that subset as a discovery cohort. All discovery cohort repertoires had been generated on a single sequencing platform. HLA typing covered class I and class II loci at four-digit resolution. Typing coverage varied by locus: roughly 629-630 donors for A, B, C, DRB1 and DQB1; roughly 500 for DQA1; around 610 for DPA1; approximately 450 for DPB1. Five DR-DQ haplotypes were handled as single units for association and clustering, since linkage in the cohort was strong. Among about 390 genotyped donors of the cohort, an average of about 240,000 unique TCR beta nucleotide sequences were sequenced per donor, roughly 18% of them non-productive. Summary of the overall study and its limitations: Seventeen rarely observed V segments, including chromosome 9 orphons, were excluded from the earlier analysis of several hundred of the donors because counts were too low. When HLA alleles, especially DR and DQ, strongly co-occurred, TCR associations were difficult to assign to individual alleles. It was suggested by the authors that the approach could potentially be generalized to other disease states and immunological phenotypes. In vitro tests confirmed that a few of the cytomegalovirus-associated TCR beta chains recognize cytomegalovirus antigens. According to a later genetic analysis, donors in an Asian-associated ancestry cluster had fewer N-insertions in productive TCRs than the approximately 710-donor mean. In a later analysis, most CMV-associated TCR beta chains were found to appear HLA-restricted, with HLA associations seemingly driven largely by CMV exposure. In a later analysis, HLA-associated TCR beta chains were found to be more clonally expanded and to have lower generation probabilities than equally common non-associated chains. Some IMGT-functional V segments, including TRBV6-2 and TRBV6-3, could not be distinguished by the 87-base-pair reads and were therefore excluded. In this cohort, only TCR beta chains were sequenced, and detectable features were limited by the absence of alpha or paired-chain data. The classifier was reported to diagnose cytomegalovirus status with high specificity and sensitivity in both the original cohort and the validation cohort. In the study, around 160 TCR beta chains were listed as associated with cytomegalovirus. Broadly in line with IMGT annotations, most TCR beta V segments showed up in productive rearrangements about 90% or about 30% of the time in an earlier analysis of 450 to 750 of the donors. Linkage disequilibrium might explain the correlated functional status among segregating V segments, but an unknown experimental factor could not be excluded. The presence/absence analyses assumed that sequencing depth was roughly uniform across donors, and that assumption may not be true. In a later analysis, some 18,000 TCR beta sequences were associated with specific HLA alleles at a false discovery rate of 0.05. A group of highly shared sequence variants was considered likely to be a technical artifact of the sequencing pipeline. A later analysis reported that several top co-occurrence clusters appeared linked to parvovirus B19, influenza, CMV and Epstein-Barr virus. Across donors, most TCR sequences were observed very rarely, whereas some public TCRs were present in many individuals. In a later genetic analysis, a missense DCLRE1C variant was associated with V-gene and J-gene trimming of TCR beta chains, and the association was replicated in an independent cohort. The only immune exposure information available for the cohort was CMV serostatus. A further reported finding was that TCR beta sequences accurately predicted the HLA-A and HLA-B alleles for most subjects in the first cohort. According to a later analysis, TCR association rates differed among HLA loci, with DRB1 alleles showing the most associated TCRs and HLA-C alleles showing the fewest. Because HLA typing was missing for some donors at each locus, association tests included only the typed subset.

The rearranged segments are TRBV5-6 and TRBJ2-1; matching of 6 bases hints at TRBD1 as the D gene. The sequenced material came from PBMCs. This TCR came from a woman in her forties or fifties in good health and CMV-seronegative. The nucleotide sequence is TGTGCCAGCAGCTTGGCCTTAAGAGGGGGAGATGAGCAGTTCTTC. Translated, it gives CASSLALRGGDEQFF.